Below are 20 T cell receptor beta chains sequenced from a single sample in a study of blood T cell repertoires in COVID-19. Sequenced by immunoSEQ multiplex PCR; TCRdb stores in-frame clones only, minus some. Of approximately 74,000 clones in the sample, almost 80% were seen once. The sequenced sample consisted of peripheral blood. The receptors come from a man aged 60-69 years with acute or convalescent COVID-19.

The chain carries TRBV2 and TRBJ2-7; 9 nucleotides match TRBD1. The CDR3 is made up of 17 amino acids. Trimming at V came to 10 bases and at J to 1 base, leaving 17 bases not matched to a gene. Germline values: CDR1 SNHLY, CDR2 FYNNEI. DNA of the CDR3: TGTGCCAACCCCCAGGGACAGGGAATTAACCCGTCCTACGAGCAGTACTTC. Residues: CANPQGQGINPSYEQYF.

This clone showed up just once. The CDR3 DNA is TGTGCCAGCAGCTTGAGTACTAGCGACACCGGGGAGCTGTTTTTT. Protein sequence: CASSLSTSDTGELFF. The chain links TRBV5-5 to TRBJ2-2; 7 bases align to TRBD2. In germline, CDR1 is SGHKS, CDR2 YYEKEE (reference sequence). The V gene end was trimmed by 1 base and the J gene end by 3 bases; junction bases not matched to a gene: 3. The CDR3 runs to 15 residues.

The V call is TRBV20-1, the J call TRBJ2-1; D gene uncertain. Between the trimmed V and J ends, which lost 2 bases and 9 bases, there was a span of 5 bases. The V gene's germline CDR1 is DFQATT and CDR2 SNEGSKA (reference sequence). The CDR3 length is 10 residues. This chain's CDR3 is CSARLGEQFF. CDR3 DNA sequence: TGCAGTGCTAGACTCGGTGAGCAGTTCTTC.

This clone was seen more than once but under ten times. The rearrangement joins TRBV18 to TRBJ1-4, with D unresolved. The CDR3 runs to 15 residues. Trimming shortened V by 2 bases and J by 4 bases, and 11 bases separated the two germline ends. Germline assignment: CDR1 KGHSH and CDR2 LQKENI. This CDR3 is CASSPNAGVNEKLFF. DNA of the CDR3: TGTGCCAGCTCACCAAACGCAGGCGTTAATGAAAAACTGTTTTTT.

The chain couples TRBV7-6 to TRBJ2-5; 13 bases line up with TRBD2. Germline assignment: CDR1 SGHVS and CDR2 FNYEAQ. The CDR3 runs to 19 residues. With 4 bases clipped from V and 4 bases from J, the junction kept 15 bases outside the gene matches. The CDR3 sequence is CASSSPAVLAGGPGETQYF. For the CDR3, the DNA is TGTGCCAGCAGCTCACCGGCCGTACTAGCGGGGGGGCCGGGAGAGACCCAGTACTTC. The variable domain in full, completed from reference TRBV7-6 and TRBJ2-5, reads GAGVSQSPRYKVTKRGQDVALRCDPISGHVSLYWYRQALGQGPEFLTYFNYEAQQDKSGLPNDRFSAERPEGSISTLTIQRTEQRDSAMYRCASSSPAVLAGGPGETQYFGPGTRLLVL.

J is TRBJ2-3 and V is TRBV19; weak D call: TRBD2 (6 bases). From germline, CDR1 is LNHDA and CDR2 SQIVND (reference sequence). The V gene lost 7 bases and the J gene lost 2 bases, with 16 bases spanning the gap. CDR3 length equals 15 residues. The CDR3 nucleotides read TGTGCCAGTAAGGAACGGCGGGGCAACACAGATACGCAGTATTTT. Amino acids: CASKERRGNTDTQYF.

The chain is built from TRBV21-1 and TRBJ1-5; the D call TRBD1 from the table was never checked on the DNA. TRBV21-1 is a pseudogene segment. The CDR3 runs to 13 residues. CDR3 sequence reads: CASRVRGNQPQHF. The CDR3 coding sequence is TGTGCCAGCAGGGTTAGGGGTAATCAGCCCCAGCATTTT.

The V call is TRBV6-5, the J call TRBJ1-1; maybe TRBD1 (5 bases). In germline, CDR1 is MNHEY, CDR2 SVGAGI. The CDR3 extends over 15 amino acids. Trimming took 7 bases from V and 2 from J, leaving 17 bases between them. The CDR3 reads CASTRRWGDNTEAFF. In DNA form, the CDR3 reads TGTGCCAGCACCCGGAGGTGGGGGGATAACACTGAAGCTTTCTTT.

The gene calls are TRBV6-6 and TRBJ1-2; 8 bases line up with TRBD1. The CDR3 has 14 residues. With 5 bases clipped from V and 9 bases from J, the junction kept 11 bases outside the gene matches. Germline V lookup: CDR1 MNHNY, CDR2 SVGAGI (reference sequence). The CDR3 protein is CASSLDRQGTSYTF. CDR3 in DNA: TGTGCCAGCAGTCTCGACCGACAGGGGACAAGCTACACCTTC.

This chain joins TRBV6-5 and TRBJ1-2; D gene ambiguous. The CDR3 covers 12 residues. CDR1 is MNHEY and CDR2 is SVGAGI in the germline V gene. V lost 5 bases, J lost 4 bases, and 8 bases lay in between. The CDR3 sequence: CASSIEGYGYTF. Here the CDR3 DNA reads TGTGCCAGCAGTATAGAGGGCTATGGCTACACCTTC.

The rearrangement links TRBV5-1 to TRBJ2-7, with 11 bases that match TRBD2. V trimming: 2 bases; J trimming: 0 bases; junction bases outside the gene matches: 4. The CDR3 contains 16 residues. CDR1 and CDR2 from the germline V gene are SGHRS and YFSETQ. The CDR3 DNA reads TGCGCCAGCAGCTTCCTAGCGGGGGGTAGCTCCTACGAGCAGTACTTC. It codes for CASSFLAGGSSYEQYF. Together with reference TRBV5-1 and TRBJ2-7, the CDR3 gives the full variable domain: KAGVTQTPRYLIKTRGQQVTLSCSPISGHRSVSWYQQTPGQGLQFLFEYFSETQRNKGNFPGRFSGRQFSNSRSEMNVSTLELGDSALYLCASSFLAGGSSYEQYFGPGTRLTVT.

This chain connects TRBV4-2 to TRBJ2-1; 14 bases align to TRBD2. Losses at the gene ends were 3 bases for V and 9 bases for J; bases not matched to a gene: 7. The CDR3 spans 16 residues. Looked up from germline, CDR1 is LGHNA and CDR2 is YNFKEQ. The CDR3 here is CASSHHGTSGGSEQFF. CDR3 DNA: TGTGCCAGCAGCCATCACGGGACTAGCGGGGGCAGTGAGCAGTTCTTC.

The chain carries TRBV19 and TRBJ2-6, with 7 bases lining up with TRBD1. Germline CDR1 reads LNHDA; CDR2 reads SQIVND (reference sequence). The CDR3 loop spans 14 amino acids. V shed 7 bases and J 0 bases; nucleotides not matched to a gene: 0. CDR3 sequence (DNA): TGTGCCAGTAAGGGGGCCTCTGGGGCCAACGTCCTGACTTTC. This gives the protein CASKGASGANVLTF.

V and J are TRBV29-1 and TRBJ2-3; possibly TRBD1 for D (6 bases). The CDR3 runs to 17 residues. V gave up 4 bases and J gave up 2 bases, with 22 bases separating them. Germline V gene data show CDR1 as SQVTM and CDR2 as ANQGSEA. This CDR3 is CSVGGLYREAHTDTQYF. The CDR3 DNA follows: TGCAGCGTTGGAGGGCTATACAGGGAAGCACACACAGATACGCAGTATTTT.

This clone ranks as hyperexpanded. The gene calls are TRBV13 and TRBJ1-4; 8 bases are shared with TRBD1. The trim removed 4 bases at V and 5 bases at J, leaving 9 bases unmatched. The CDR3 totals 16 residues. Germline V gives CDR1 PRHDT, CDR2 FYEKMQ (reference sequence). The chain's CDR3 is CASSSHQGARNEKLFF. The CDR3, as DNA: TGTGCCAGCAGCTCACACCAGGGGGCGCGGAATGAAAAACTGTTTTTT.

Concerning this clone: Compared with germline, one end of the junction differs, possibly owing to a read error. This chain connects TRBV7-7 to TRBJ2-1, with 9 bases that match TRBD1. The CDR3 sequence is 15 residues long. CDR1 is SSHAT and CDR2 is FNYEAQ in the germline V gene (reference sequence). CDR3 nucleotide sequence: TGTGCTAGCAGCCCCGGACAGGGGTCCTACAATGAGCAGTTCTTC. This sequence encodes CASSPGQGSYNEQFF.

This clone was recorded only once. The chain's CDR3 is CASSPTVRLVGGYTF. CDR3 bases: TGTGCCAGCAGCCCGACGGTGAGGCTCGTCGGCGGCTACACCTTC. This sequence joins TRBV5-8 and TRBJ1-2; D not certain. V was pared by 4 bases and J by 8 bases, with 21 bases between. Germline-derived CDR1 and CDR2 are SGHTS and YDEGEE. The CDR3 spans 15 residues.

The chain carries TRBV2 and TRBJ1-3; TRBD1 might be the D (5 bases). CDR3 length equals 17 residues. The V end lost 10 bases, the J end lost 0 bases, and 22 bases lay between the germline ends. CDR1 and CDR2 (germline): SNHLY, FYNNEI. The CDR3 DNA reads TGTGCCACCAAGGACCGAAACACAGGTCACTCTGGAAACACCATATATTTT. Amino acids: CATKDRNTGHSGNTIYF. Combining the CDR3 with reference TRBV2 and TRBJ1-3 gives the whole variable domain EPEVTQTPSHQVTQMGQEVILRCVPISNHLYFYWYRQILGQKVEFLVSFYNNEISEKSEIFDDQFSVERPDGSNFTLKIRSTKLEDSAMYFCATKDRNTGHSGNTIYFGEGSWLTVV.

This chain links TRBV2 with TRBJ1-6; TRBD1 aligns across 7 bases. The V segment lost 6 bases and the J segment 8 bases; nucleotides outside the gene matches: 7. CDR1 is SNHLY, CDR2 FYNNEI, per germline. This CDR3 is 14 amino acids long. The CDR3 region is CASRVDRADSPLHF. The CDR3 DNA sequence: TGTGCCAGCAGAGTTGACAGGGCGGATTCACCCCTCCACTTT.

This clone was recorded a few times. Other DNA sequences in the same sample also yield this CDR3. V usage is TRBV6-4 and J usage is TRBJ1-1; no clear D gene. CDR1 and CDR2 (germline): MRHNA, SNTAGT. The length of the CDR3 is 12 residues. The V and J ends lost 0 bases and 8 bases respectively, with 7 bases between them. For the CDR3, the DNA is TGTGCCAGCAGTGACTCAGGGAGCGAAGCTTTCTTT. Translated: CASSDSGSEAFF.